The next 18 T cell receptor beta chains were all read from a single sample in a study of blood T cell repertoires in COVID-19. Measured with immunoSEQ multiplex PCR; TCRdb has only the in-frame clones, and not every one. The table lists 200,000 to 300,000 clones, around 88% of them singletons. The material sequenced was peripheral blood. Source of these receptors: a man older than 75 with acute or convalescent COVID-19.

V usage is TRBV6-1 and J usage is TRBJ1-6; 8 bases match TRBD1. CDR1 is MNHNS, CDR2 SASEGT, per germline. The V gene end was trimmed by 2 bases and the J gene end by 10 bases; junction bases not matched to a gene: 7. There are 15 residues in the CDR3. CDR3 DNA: TGTGCCAGCAGTGAAAGCAGGGGGCGGGACTCACCCCTCCACTTT. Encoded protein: CASSESRGRDSPLHF.

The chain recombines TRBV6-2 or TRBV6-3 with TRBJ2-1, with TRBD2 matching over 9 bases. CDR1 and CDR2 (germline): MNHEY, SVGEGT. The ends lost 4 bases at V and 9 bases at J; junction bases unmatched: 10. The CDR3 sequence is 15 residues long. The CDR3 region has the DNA TGTGCCAGCAGTTTATTTAGCGGGAGCGTGGGTGAGCAGTTCTTC. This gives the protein CASSLFSGSVGEQFF.

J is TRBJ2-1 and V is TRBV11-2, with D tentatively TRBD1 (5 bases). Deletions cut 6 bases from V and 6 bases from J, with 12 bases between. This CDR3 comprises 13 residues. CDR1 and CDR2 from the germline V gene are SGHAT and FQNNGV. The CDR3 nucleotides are TGTGCCAGCAGATACCGGACACCCAATGAGCAGTTCTTC. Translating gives CASRYRTPNEQFF.

The chain's CDR3 is CASSQGAYQPQHF. CDR3 nucleotide sequence: TGTGCCAGCAGTCAAGGGGCCTATCAGCCCCAGCATTTT. The V call is TRBV12-3 or TRBV12-4, the J call TRBJ1-5, with D maybe TRBD1 (5 bases). The CDR3 length is 13 residues. Trimming removed 5 bases at V and 5 bases at J, with 10 bases between.

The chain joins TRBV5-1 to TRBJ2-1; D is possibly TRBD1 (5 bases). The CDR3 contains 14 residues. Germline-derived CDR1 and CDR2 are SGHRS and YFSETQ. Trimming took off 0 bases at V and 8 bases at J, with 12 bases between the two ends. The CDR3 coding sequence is TGCGCCAGCAGCTTGGGGACAAATCGTCATGAGCAGTTCTTC. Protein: CASSLGTNRHEQFF.

The CDR3 region has the DNA TGCGCCAGCAGCTTGAACGGGGGTCTGTACAATGAGCAGTTCTTC. This translates into CASSLNGGLYNEQFF. This sequence joins TRBV5-1 and TRBJ2-1; a weak D match, TRBD2 (6 bases). Trimming cost V 1 base and J 4 bases, with 12 bases left between them. The CDR3 length is 15 residues. Germline loops: CDR1 SGHRS, CDR2 YFSETQ.

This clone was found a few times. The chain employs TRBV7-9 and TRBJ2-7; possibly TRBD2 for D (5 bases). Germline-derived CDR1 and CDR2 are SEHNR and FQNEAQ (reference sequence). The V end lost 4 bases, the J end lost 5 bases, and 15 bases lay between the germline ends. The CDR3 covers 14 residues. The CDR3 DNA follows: TGTGCCAGCAGCTCGACGGTCCCCGGGGACGAGCAGTACTTC. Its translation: CASSSTVPGDEQYF.

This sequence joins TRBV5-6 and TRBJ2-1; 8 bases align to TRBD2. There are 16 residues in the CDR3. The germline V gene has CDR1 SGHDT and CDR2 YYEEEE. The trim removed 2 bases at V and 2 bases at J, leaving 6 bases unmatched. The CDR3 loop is CASSLFDGRAYNEQFF. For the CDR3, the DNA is TGTGCCAGCAGCTTATTCGACGGGAGGGCCTACAATGAGCAGTTCTTC.

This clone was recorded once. CDR3 sequence: CASSPGQGGQPQHF. The CDR3 DNA reads as TGTGCCAGCAGCCCCGGACAGGGCGGGCAGCCCCAGCATTTT. The chain combines TRBV7-2 with TRBJ1-5; 8 bases match TRBD1. The CDR3 is made up of 14 amino acids. Germline V CDR1 and CDR2: SGHTA, FQGNSA. Trimming at V came to 5 bases and at J to 7 bases, leaving 7 bases not matched to a gene.

The CDR3 DNA is TGTGCCAGCAGCTTGGACGGGATACTAACTGAAAAACTGTTTTTT. Translating it yields CASSLDGILTEKLFF. This sequence joins TRBV5-4 and TRBJ1-4; D remains ambiguous. V lost 0 bases and J 7 bases, leaving 13 bases between the germline ends. Germline lookup yields CDR1 SGHNT and CDR2 YYREEE (reference sequence). The CDR3 is 15 residues long. Full variable domain (missing parts from reference TRBV5-4 and TRBJ1-4): ETGVTQSPTHLIKTRGQQVTLRCSSQSGHNTVSWYQQALGQGPQFIFQYYREEENGRGNFPPRFSGLQFPNYSSELNVNALELDDSALYLCASSLDGILTEKLFFGSGTQLSVL.

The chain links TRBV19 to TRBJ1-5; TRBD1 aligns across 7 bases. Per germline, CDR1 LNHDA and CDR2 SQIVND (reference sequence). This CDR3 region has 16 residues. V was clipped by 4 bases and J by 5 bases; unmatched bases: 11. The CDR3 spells CASSRLRDSWYQPQHF. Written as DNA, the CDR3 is TGTGCCAGTAGTAGACTTAGGGACAGCTGGTATCAGCCCCAGCATTTT.

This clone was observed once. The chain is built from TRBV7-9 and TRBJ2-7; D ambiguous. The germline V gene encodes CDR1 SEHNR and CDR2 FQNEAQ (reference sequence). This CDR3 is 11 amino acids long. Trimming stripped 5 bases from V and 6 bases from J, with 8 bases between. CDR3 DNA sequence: TGTGCCAGCAGCCTATTGTCCGAGCAGTACTTC. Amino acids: CASSLLSEQYF.

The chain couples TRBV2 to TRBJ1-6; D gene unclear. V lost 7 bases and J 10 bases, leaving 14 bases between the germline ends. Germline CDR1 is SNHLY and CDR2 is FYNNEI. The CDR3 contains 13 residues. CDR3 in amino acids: CASMAGRESPLHF. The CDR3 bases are TGTGCCAGCATGGCGGGGAGGGAATCACCCCTCCACTTT. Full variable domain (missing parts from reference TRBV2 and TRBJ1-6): EPEVTQTPSHQVTQMGQEVILRCVPISNHLYFYWYRQILGQKVEFLVSFYNNEISEKSEIFDDQFSVERPDGSNFTLKIRSTKLEDSAMYFCASMAGRESPLHFGNGTRLTVT.

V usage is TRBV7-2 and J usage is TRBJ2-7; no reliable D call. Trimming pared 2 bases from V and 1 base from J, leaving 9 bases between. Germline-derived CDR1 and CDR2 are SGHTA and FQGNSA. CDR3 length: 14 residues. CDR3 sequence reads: CASSLNLQSYEQYF. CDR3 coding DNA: TGTGCCAGCAGCTTAAACCTCCAGTCCTACGAGCAGTACTTC.

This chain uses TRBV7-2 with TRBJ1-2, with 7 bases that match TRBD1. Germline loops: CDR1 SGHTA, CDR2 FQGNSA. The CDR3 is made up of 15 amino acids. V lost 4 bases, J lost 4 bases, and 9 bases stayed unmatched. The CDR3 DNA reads TGTGCCAGCAGCTATAGGAAGGGGACAGTCTATGGCTACACCTTC. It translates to CASSYRKGTVYGYTF.

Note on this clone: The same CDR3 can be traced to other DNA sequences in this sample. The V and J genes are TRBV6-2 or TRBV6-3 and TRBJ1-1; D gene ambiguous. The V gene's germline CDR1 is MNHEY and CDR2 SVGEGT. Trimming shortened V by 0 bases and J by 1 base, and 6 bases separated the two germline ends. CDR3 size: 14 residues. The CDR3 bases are TGTGCCAGCAGTTACTCTTACAGGAACACTGAAGCTTTCTTT. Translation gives CASSYSYRNTEAFF.

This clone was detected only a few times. The CDR3 spells CASSLKQGRPYEQYF. The CDR3 DNA is TGTGCCAGCAGCTTAAAACAGGGCCGGCCCTACGAGCAGTACTTC. This chain uses TRBV7-2 with TRBJ2-7; possible D gene TRBD1, 6 bases. The V gene lost 2 bases and the J gene lost 2 bases, with 13 bases spanning the gap. This CDR3 comprises 15 residues. Germline V lookup: CDR1 SGHTA, CDR2 FQGNSA.

Here the CDR3 reads CASRTGTWNQETQYF. Here the CDR3 DNA reads TGTGCCAGCAGAACCGGGACTTGGAATCAAGAGACCCAGTACTTC. The chain joins TRBV6-6 to TRBJ2-5; a possible D gene is TRBD2 (6 bases). CDR1 is MNHNY and CDR2 is SVGAGI in the germline V gene (reference sequence). V was shortened by 6 bases and J by 2 bases, with 16 bases between the two germline ends. The CDR3 runs to 15 residues.